The clone carrying this T cell receptor beta chain occurred many times. The V gene end was trimmed by 8 bases and the J gene end by 8 bases; junction bases not matched to a gene: 9. The CDR3 spans 13 residues. The source of the sample is a study of low-dose radiotherapy and immunotherapy resistance in tumors. Study-level information: Every two weeks patients got nivolumab 240 mg flat dose, plus ipilimumab 1 mg/kg every six weeks, intravenously. From cycle 1 day 1, patients took oral aspirin 300 mg every day for four cycles.

Primers targeting TRAV and TRBV primed first-strand cDNA, covering alpha and beta chains. TCRs were amplified for roughly 20 PCR cycles with a constant-region primer and V-primer adapter. From the reads, TCRdb called clonotypes with MiXCR, one entry per CDR3 protein. This sample has 65,000 to 90,000 distinct CDR3 sequences; about 19% occur once, and the top ten carry 5.5% to 6%. As to time point: before trial treatment. Donors were dosed with nivolumab and ipilimumab; they also received aspirin, low-dose cyclophosphamide and low-dose radiotherapy. Patients with advanced, tumor-infiltrating lymphocyte-negative solid tumors were eligible.

The clonotype originates from a male donor with prostate cancer. This sequence joins TRBV12-3 or TRBV12-4 and TRBJ1-2; TRBD1 matches 9 bases. The starting material was PBMCs, obtained before treatment. CDR3 residues: CASGSQGARGYTF. Written as DNA, the CDR3 is TGTGCCAGCGGCTCACAGGGGGCTCGCGGCTACACCTTC.